A single T cell receptor beta chain is shown here with its context. Original handling: Cell counts per sample came from amplifying reference gene primers. Profiling relied on immunoSEQ multiplex PCR, and the TCRdb table lists in-frame clones only, not all of them. V and J calls and clone size are given by that table; D and trimming were obtained from the DNA. The sample has a few hundred thousand clones; over 80% are singletons. This entry belongs to a study of blood T cell repertoires in COVID-19. Across the study: COVID-19 samples from acute and convalescent phases originated in the United States, Italy and Spain.

The study recruited people aged roughly 18 to 95 years across around 23 US areas. Germline loops: CDR1 SQVTM, CDR2 ANQGSEA. Trimming left V 6 bases short and J 0 bases short, with 20 bases between. The CDR3 is made up of 16 amino acids. Sequenced input: PBMCs or T cells enriched from blood (not recorded which). This TCR was sampled from a man aged 18 to 30 with acute COVID-19. This chain connects TRBV29-1 to TRBJ1-2; maybe TRBD1 (5 bases). CDR3 in DNA: TGCAGCGTGGTGGGGGGAGAAGGGGAATCTAACTATGGCTACACCTTC. This codes for CSVVGGEGESNYGYTF.